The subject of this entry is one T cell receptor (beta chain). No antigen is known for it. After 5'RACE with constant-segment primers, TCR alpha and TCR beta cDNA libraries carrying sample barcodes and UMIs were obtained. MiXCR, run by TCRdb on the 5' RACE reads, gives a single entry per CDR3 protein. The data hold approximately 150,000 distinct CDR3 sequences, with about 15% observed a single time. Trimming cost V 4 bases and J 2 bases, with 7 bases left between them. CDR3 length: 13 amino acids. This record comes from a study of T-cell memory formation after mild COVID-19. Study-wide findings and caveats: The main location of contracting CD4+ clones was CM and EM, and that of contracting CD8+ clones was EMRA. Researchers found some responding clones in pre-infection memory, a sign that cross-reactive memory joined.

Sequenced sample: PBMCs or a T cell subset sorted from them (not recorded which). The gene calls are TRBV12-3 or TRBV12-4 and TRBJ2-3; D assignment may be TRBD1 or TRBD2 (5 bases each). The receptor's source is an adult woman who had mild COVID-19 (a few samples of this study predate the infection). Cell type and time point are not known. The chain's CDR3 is CASSWGITDTQYF. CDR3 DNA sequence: TGTGCCAGCAGTTGGGGGATCACAGATACGCAGTATTTT.